One and the same sample provided the 30 T cell receptor beta chains below, sequenced in a study of HIV-infected children after antiretroviral therapy interruption. A 3' RACE protocol on RNA, with unique molecular identifiers, produced the TCR library. Using its own MiXCR run on the 3' RACE reads, TCRdb lists one record per CDR3 protein. The sample contains tens of thousands of distinct CDR3 sequences, about 7% of which appear only once. Treatment specified: PENTA 11 planned treatment interruption arm or continuous ART arm. Sample: CD45RA+ CD4+ T cells from PBMCs, pooled from several time points, taken from a donor given antiretroviral therapy, either interrupted or continuous. Subset described: naive CD4+ CD45RA+ CD45RO- T cells. The receptor set was obtained from a pool of human donors with HIV.

The sample holds many counts of this clonotype. The chain employs TRBV5-1 and TRBJ2-3, with TRBD2 matching 13 bases. CDR3 size: 16 residues. V was pared by 0 bases and J by 4 bases, with 2 bases of the junction left unmatched. The V gene's germline CDR1 is SGHRS and CDR2 YFSETQ. This CDR3 is CASSLVGTSGADTQYF. CDR3 DNA sequence: TGCGCCAGCAGCTTGGTAGGGACTAGCGGGGCAGATACGCAGTATTTT. The entire variable domain, with the rest obtained from reference TRBV5-1 and TRBJ2-3, is as follows: KAGVTQTPRYLIKTRGQQVTLSCSPISGHRSVSWYQQTPGQGLQFLFEYFSETQRNKGNFPGRFSGRQFSNSRSEMNVSTLELGDSALYLCASSLVGTSGADTQYFGPGTRLTVL.

V gene TRBV29-1 combines with J gene TRBJ1-1; D call uncertain. CDR1 and CDR2 (germline): SQVTM, ANQGSEA. V was shortened by 4 bases and J by 7 bases, with 10 bases between the two germline ends. The CDR3 is made up of 11 amino acids. The DNA for the CDR3 is TGCAGCGTTGTGCGTCAGAATGAAGCTTTCTTT. As protein: CSVVRQNEAFF.

This clonotype appeared many times. This chain uses TRBV15 with TRBJ2-7, with TRBD2 as a possible D gene (7 bases). There are 13 residues in the CDR3. CDR1 and CDR2 from the germline V gene are LNHNV and YYDKDF (reference sequence). The CDR3 region is CASSSLGGREQYF. In DNA, the CDR3 is TGTGCTAGCAGTAGTCTGGGGGGGCGCGAACAGTACTTC. The variable domain in full, completed from reference TRBV15 and TRBJ2-7, reads DAMVIQNPRYQVTQFGKPVTLSCSQTLNHNVMYWYQQKSSQAPKLLFHYYDKDFNNEADTPDNFQSRRPNTSFCFLDIRSPGLGDTAMYLCASSSLGGREQYFGPGTRLTVT.

This clonotype was counted once. The chain recombines TRBV12-3 or TRBV12-4 with TRBJ2-4, with no clear D. The V end was cut by 6 bases, the J end by 2 bases, with 17 bases between. CDR3 length equals 16 residues. The CDR3 DNA follows: TGTGCCAGCAGCCAAATTCCCTCTGGGCCCAAAAACATTCAGTACTTC. The encoded protein is CASSQIPSGPKNIQYF.

In this sample, this clonotype turned up many times. J is TRBJ2-7 and V is TRBV12-3 or TRBV12-4; D is undetermined. The CDR3 extends over 13 amino acids. V lost 2 bases and J lost 5, with 10 bases in between. The CDR3 coding sequence is TGTGCCAGCAGTTTATTGCGTACCCACGAGCAGTACTTC. It specifies CASSLLRTHEQYF.

CDR3 in amino acids: CASSLVRSGNNEQFF. The CDR3 region has the DNA TGCGCCAGCAGCTTGGTTAGGAGCGGAAACAATGAGCAGTTCTTC. This chain uses TRBV5-1 with TRBJ2-1; weak D call: TRBD2 (5 bases). This CDR3 is 15 amino acids long. Trimming took off 0 bases at V and 5 bases at J, with 12 bases between the two ends. Germline CDR1 SGHRS, CDR2 YFSETQ.

This clonotype has a handful of counts. The chain uses TRBV6-2 or TRBV6-3 and TRBJ1-5; TRBD1 matches at 7 bases. V gave up 10 bases and J gave up 8 bases; unmatched junction bases: 14. Germline-derived CDR1 and CDR2 are MNHEY and SVGEGT. The CDR3 sequence is 14 residues long. The CDR3 loop is CATGPDRALKPQHF. The CDR3 region has the DNA TGTGCCACCGGACCAGACAGGGCCCTGAAGCCCCAGCATTTT.

The V and J genes are TRBV5-1 and TRBJ1-2, with D possibly matching TRBD1 (5 bases). The CDR3 loop spans 14 amino acids. Per the germline V gene, CDR1 is SGHRS and CDR2 is YFSETQ. Deletions cut 0 bases from V and 6 bases from J, with 12 bases between. In DNA form, the CDR3 reads TGCGCCAGCAGCTTGGCCCTGAGGGGCGATGGCTACACCTTC. Translated: CASSLALRGDGYTF.

This clonotype was picked up many times. Its ends do not fully match the called genes, so a read error is possible. The V and J genes are TRBV12-3 or TRBV12-4 and TRBJ2-5, with D perhaps matching TRBD2 (7 bases). This CDR3 spans 17 amino acids. The CDR3 is CASSPPGLGGRQDTQYF. The CDR3 DNA sequence: TGTGCAAGCAGCCCCCCGGGACTGGGGGGGCGCCAAGACACCCAGTACTTT.

This clonotype came up many times. V usage is TRBV12-3 or TRBV12-4 and J usage is TRBJ1-1; D not resolved. V lost 4 bases to trimming and J lost 14 bases, with 23 bases between them. This CDR3 contains 14 residues. CDR3 region: CASSWRRANTEVFF. The CDR3 nucleotides are TGTGCCAGCAGTTGGAGACGGGCAAACACAGAAGTCTTCTTT.

This clonotype was detected many times. The chain has TRBV7-2 and TRBJ2-5; tentative D call: TRBD2 (6 bases). The CDR3 is 14 residues long. V lost 5 bases and J lost 1, with 11 bases in between. The germline V gene encodes CDR1 SGHTA and CDR2 FQGNSA. CDR3 sequence (DNA): TGTGCCAGCAGCCCAGGGACTTCCCAAGAGACCCAGTACTTC. It encodes CASSPGTSQETQYF.

This clonotype occurred many times. This chain links TRBV28 with TRBJ2-3, with TRBD1 matching over 9 bases. Trimming at V came to 5 bases and at J to 2 bases, leaving 11 bases not matched to a gene. CDR3 length: 17 residues. Germline CDR1 is MDHEN and CDR2 is SYDVKM. This CDR3 reads CASSGNRQGVSTDTQYF. CDR3 nucleotide sequence: TGTGCCAGCAGTGGGAACCGACAGGGGGTTTCCACAGATACGCAGTATTTT.

This clonotype was seen ten or more times. The chain carries TRBV7-2 and TRBJ2-2; possible D gene TRBD1, 6 bases. Between the trimmed V and J ends, which lost 6 bases and 6 bases, there was a span of 17 bases. Germline lookup yields CDR1 SGHTA and CDR2 FQGNSA. This CDR3 is 15 amino acids long. The CDR3 loop reads CASRNRSGVAGELFF. The CDR3 bases are TGTGCCAGCAGAAACCGTTCAGGGGTCGCCGGGGAGCTGTTTTTT. Using reference TRBV7-2 and TRBJ2-2 for the parts outside the CDR3, the full variable domain is GAGVSQSPSNKVTEKGKDVELRCDPISGHTALYWYRQSLGQGLEFLIYFQGNSAPDKSGLPSDRFSAERTGGSVSTLTIQRTQQEDSAVYLCASRNRSGVAGELFFGEGSRLTVL.

This clonotype was seen a handful of times. Sequence at one end of the junction differs from germline and may be a read error. The J gene is TRBJ1-4, the V gene TRBV6-4; D call uncertain. CDR1 MRHNA and CDR2 SNTAGT come from the germline V gene. There are 16 residues in the CDR3. The CDR3 is CASSSPPRFSNERLFF. In DNA form, the CDR3 reads TGTGCTAGCAGTTCCCCCCCCAGGTTTTCCAACGAAAGATTATTTTTC.

This chain links TRBV5-1 with TRBJ2-7; TRBD1 is a possible D gene (5 bases). Trimming left V 4 bases short and J 3 bases short, with 14 bases between. Looked up from germline, CDR1 is SGHRS and CDR2 is YFSETQ. The CDR3 sequence is 14 residues long. CDR3 protein: CASSGPQGLYEQYF. The CDR3 DNA reads as TGCGCCAGCAGCGGCCCGCAGGGTCTCTACGAGCAGTACTTC.

In its sample, this clonotype was seen a few times. V usage is TRBV12-3 or TRBV12-4 and J usage is TRBJ1-5; no clear D. The CDR3 length is 12 residues. Trimming left V 6 bases short and J 4 bases short, with 7 bases between. CDR3 sequence reads: CASSTNNQPQHF. The DNA of the CDR3 is TGTGCCAGCAGCACCAATAATCAGCCCCAGCATTTT.

The table lists this clonotype with many counts. As DNA, the CDR3 is TGCAGCGTTCCTACCCCAAATCAGCCCCAGCATTTT. Encoded protein: CSVPTPNQPQHF. The chain couples TRBV29-1 to TRBJ1-5; D unclear. Germline V CDR1 and CDR2: SQVTM, ANQGSEA. This CDR3 spans 12 amino acids. Trimming shortened V by 5 bases and J by 4 bases, and 9 bases separated the two germline ends.

This clonotype was seen at least ten times. The chain uses TRBV7-2 and TRBJ2-5, with D possibly TRBD2 on 6 matching bases. Germline V gene sequence: CDR1 SGHTA, CDR2 FQGNSA. The CDR3 loop spans 16 amino acids. The ends were cut back, 1 base at V and 7 bases at J, with 19 bases in the middle. Here the CDR3 DNA reads TGTGCCAGCAGCTTAGAGTCGATGGCGGGACGGGGGACCCAGTACTTC. Translation gives CASSLESMAGRGTQYF. Full variable domain (rest looked up from reference TRBV7-2 and TRBJ2-5): GAGVSQSPSNKVTEKGKDVELRCDPISGHTALYWYRQSLGQGLEFLIYFQGNSAPDKSGLPSDRFSAERTGGSVSTLTIQRTQQEDSAVYLCASSLESMAGRGTQYFGPGTRLLVL.

This clonotype was seen more than once but under ten times. The chain is built from TRBV2 and TRBJ1-4, with 7 bases identical to TRBD1. Germline V lookup: CDR1 SNHLY, CDR2 FYNNEI. There are 16 residues in the CDR3. Germline trimming cut 6 bases from V and 4 bases from J; bases unmatched to any gene: 11. CDR3 protein: CASSARPGQRNEKLFF. The CDR3, as DNA: TGTGCCAGCAGCGCTAGACCGGGACAGCGTAATGAAAAACTGTTTTTT. Together with reference TRBV2 and TRBJ1-4, the CDR3 gives the full variable domain: EPEVTQTPSHQVTQMGQEVILRCVPISNHLYFYWYRQILGQKVEFLVSFYNNEISEKSEIFDDQFSVERPDGSNFTLKIRSTKLEDSAMYFCASSARPGQRNEKLFFGSGTQLSVL.

This clonotype has ten or more counts. The rearrangement links TRBV6-6 to TRBJ1-5, with TRBD1 matching over 8 bases. From germline, CDR1 is MNHNY and CDR2 SVGAGI (reference sequence). The CDR3 has 16 residues. The V segment lost 2 bases and the J segment 1 base; nucleotides outside the gene matches: 4. CDR3 region: CASSYEAGGSNQPQHF. In nucleotides, the CDR3 is TGTGCCAGCAGTTACGAAGCAGGGGGCAGCAATCAGCCCCAGCATTTT.

On this clonotype: This may be a read error, as it is one base from a much larger clone. This chain uses TRBV11-2 with TRBJ2-7; a possible D gene is TRBD2 (6 bases). Trimming removed 4 bases from V and 13 bases from J, with 23 bases in between. This CDR3 contains 14 residues. Germline-derived CDR1 and CDR2 are SGHAT and FQNNGV. Here the CDR3 reads CASSSPGLRSVHYF. CDR3 sequence (DNA): TGTGCCAGCAGCTCCCCGGGACTCCGATCGGTGCATTACTTC.

This clonotype was detected many times. The chain links TRBV5-1 to TRBJ2-7; D is unclear. V was shortened by 2 bases and J by 0 bases, with 9 bases between the two germline ends. The CDR3 is 14 amino acids. Germline CDR1 reads SGHRS; CDR2 reads YFSETQ. The CDR3 reads CASSLRPSSYEQYF. CDR3 bases: TGCGCCAGCAGCTTACGACCGAGCTCCTACGAGCAGTACTTC. Full variable domain (outside the CDR3, taken from reference TRBV5-1 and TRBJ2-7): KAGVTQTPRYLIKTRGQQVTLSCSPISGHRSVSWYQQTPGQGLQFLFEYFSETQRNKGNFPGRFSGRQFSNSRSEMNVSTLELGDSALYLCASSLRPSSYEQYFGPGTRLTVT.

This clonotype was counted at least ten times. The chain couples TRBV3-1 to TRBJ2-1, with TRBD2 matching over 9 bases. The CDR3 runs to 14 residues. V trimming: 8 bases; J trimming: 4 bases; junction bases outside the gene matches: 6. Germline CDR1 reads LGHDT; CDR2 reads YNNKEL (reference sequence). The CDR3 DNA reads TGTGCCAGCGGTAGGCGGGAGGGGTACAATGAGCAGTTCTTC. It specifies CASGRREGYNEQFF.

There are many counts of this clonotype. The rearrangement uses TRBV12-3 or TRBV12-4 and TRBJ1-1, with unresolved D. Trimming shortened V by 6 bases and J by 6 bases, and 14 bases separated the two germline ends. The CDR3 consists of 13 residues. CDR3 bases: TGTGCCAGCAGCGTACCGAGGGCATCTGAAGCTTTCTTT. Translating it yields CASSVPRASEAFF.

Ten or more counts support this clonotype. The junction departs from germline at one end; a sequencing error may be responsible. This chain joins TRBV30 and TRBJ2-4; D gene uncertain. The CDR3 runs to 14 residues. Germline V gene data show CDR1 as GTSNPN and CDR2 as SVGIG (reference sequence). The CDR3 nucleotides are TGTGCCTGGAGGTACTGGGGAAGTCAAAACACCTTGTACTTT. Translated, it gives CAWRYWGSQNTLYF.

This clonotype was picked up many times. The chain joins TRBV7-9 to TRBJ1-5; a possible D gene is TRBD1 (6 bases). Germline V gene sequence: CDR1 SEHNR, CDR2 FQNEAQ (reference sequence). V dropped 5 bases and J dropped 5 bases, with 16 bases sitting between them. The CDR3 runs to 15 residues. The CDR3 here is CASSGRTVAHQPQHF. DNA of the CDR3: TGTGCCAGCAGCGGTAGGACAGTTGCCCATCAGCCCCAGCATTTT.

This clonotype was counted between two and nine times. This chain uses TRBV28 with TRBJ2-7; TRBD2 agrees at 9 bases. Losses at the gene ends were 6 bases for V and 2 bases for J; bases not matched to a gene: 14. Looked up from germline, CDR1 is MDHEN and CDR2 is SYDVKM. The CDR3 is made up of 17 amino acids. The CDR3 region is CASSLGTSYLIPYEQYF. The CDR3 nucleotides read TGTGCCAGCAGCCTAGGGACTAGCTATCTAATACCCTACGAGCAGTACTTC.

This clonotype was detected ten times or more. The CDR3 reads CSARGGSWQPQHF. In nucleotides, the CDR3 is TGCAGTGCTAGGGGGGGGAGTTGGCAGCCCCAGCATTTT. The chain links TRBV20-1 to TRBJ1-5; the D gene is possibly TRBD1 (5 bases). Germline V gives CDR1 DFQATT, CDR2 SNEGSKA (reference sequence). The CDR3 extends over 13 amino acids. V was pared by 3 bases and J by 7 bases, with 13 bases between.

Ten or more counts support this clonotype. The rearrangement joins TRBV6-2 or TRBV6-3 to TRBJ1-2; 7 nucleotides line up with TRBD1. The CDR3 has 13 residues. CDR1 and CDR2 from the germline V gene are MNHEY and SVGEGT. With V trimmed by 2 bases and J by 8 bases, 5 bases remained unmatched. CDR3 sequence: CASSYPDRVGYTF. Here the CDR3 DNA reads TGTGCCAGCAGTTACCCTGACAGGGTCGGCTACACCTTC.

In this sample, this clonotype turned up many times. The chain couples TRBV3-1 to TRBJ2-7; TRBD2 is a possible D gene (5 bases). Germline values: CDR1 LGHDT, CDR2 YNNKEL (reference sequence). CDR3 size: 11 residues. The ends were cut back, 4 bases at V and 4 bases at J, with 5 bases in the middle. CDR3 in DNA: TGTGCCAGCAGCCGCGGGTACGAGCAGTACTTC. Its translation is CASSRGYEQYF.